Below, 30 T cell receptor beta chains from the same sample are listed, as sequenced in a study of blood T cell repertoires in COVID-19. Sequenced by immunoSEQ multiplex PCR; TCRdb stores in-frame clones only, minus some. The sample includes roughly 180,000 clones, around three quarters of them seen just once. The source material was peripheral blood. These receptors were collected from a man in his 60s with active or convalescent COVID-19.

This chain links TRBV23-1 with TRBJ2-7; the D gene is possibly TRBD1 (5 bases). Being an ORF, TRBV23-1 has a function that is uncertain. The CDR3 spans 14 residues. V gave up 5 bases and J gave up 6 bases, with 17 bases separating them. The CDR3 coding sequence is TGCGCCAGCAGTAAGTTAACAGGTGCAGGCGAGCAGTACTTC. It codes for CASSKLTGAGEQYF.

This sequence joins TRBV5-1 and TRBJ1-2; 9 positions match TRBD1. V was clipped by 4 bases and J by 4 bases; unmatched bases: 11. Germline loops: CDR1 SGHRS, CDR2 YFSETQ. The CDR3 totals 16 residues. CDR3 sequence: CASSPGTGRLGYGYTF. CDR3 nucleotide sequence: TGCGCCAGCAGCCCGGGGACAGGGCGCTTAGGCTATGGCTACACCTTC. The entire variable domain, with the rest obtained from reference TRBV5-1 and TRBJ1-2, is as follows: KAGVTQTPRYLIKTRGQQVTLSCSPISGHRSVSWYQQTPGQGLQFLFEYFSETQRNKGNFPGRFSGRQFSNSRSEMNVSTLELGDSALYLCASSPGTGRLGYGYTFGSGTRLTVV.

CDR3 sequence: CASSPGQVNEQFF. The DNA of the CDR3 is TGTGCCAGCAGCCCGGGACAGGTCAATGAGCAGTTCTTC. The V call is TRBV5-4, the J call TRBJ2-1; 8 nucleotides agree with TRBD1. From germline, CDR1 is SGHNT and CDR2 YYREEE (reference sequence). V shed 4 bases, J shed 6 bases, and the junction held 3 bases outside the gene matches. This CDR3 region has 13 residues.

CDR3 in amino acids: CASSLVATSGPLMDTQYF. The CDR3 DNA sequence: TGTGCCAGCAGCTTGGTAGCGACTAGCGGGCCCCTGATGGATACGCAGTATTTT. The chain combines TRBV5-6 with TRBJ2-3, with 10 nucleotides matching TRBD2. V lost 0 bases to trimming and J lost 6 bases; unmatched junction nucleotides: 13. The length of the CDR3 is 18 residues. Germline loops: CDR1 SGHDT, CDR2 YYEEEE. Using reference TRBV5-6 and TRBJ2-3 for the parts outside the CDR3, the full variable domain is DAGVTQSPTHLIKTRGQQVTLRCSPKSGHDTVSWYQQALGQGPQFIFQYYEEEERQRGNFPDRFSGHQFPNYSSELNVNALLLGDSALYLCASSLVATSGPLMDTQYFGPGTRLTVL.

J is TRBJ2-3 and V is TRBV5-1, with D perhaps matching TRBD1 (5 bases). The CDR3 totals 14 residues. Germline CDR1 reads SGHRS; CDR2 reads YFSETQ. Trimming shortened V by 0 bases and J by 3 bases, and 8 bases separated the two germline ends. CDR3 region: CASSLVPGTDTQYF. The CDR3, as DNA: TGCGCCAGCAGCTTGGTACCAGGGACAGATACGCAGTATTTT.

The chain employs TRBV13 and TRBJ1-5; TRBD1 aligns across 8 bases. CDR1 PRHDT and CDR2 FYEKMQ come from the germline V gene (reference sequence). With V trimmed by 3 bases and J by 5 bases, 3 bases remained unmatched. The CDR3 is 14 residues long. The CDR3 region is CASSLGQVYQPQHF. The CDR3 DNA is TGTGCCAGCAGCTTGGGACAGGTTTATCAGCCCCAGCATTTT.

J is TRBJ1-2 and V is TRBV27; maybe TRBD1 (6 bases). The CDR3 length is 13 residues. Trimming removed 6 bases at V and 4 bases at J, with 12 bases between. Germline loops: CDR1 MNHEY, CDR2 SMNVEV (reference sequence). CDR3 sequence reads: CASSLQGTYGYTF. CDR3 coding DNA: TGTGCCAGCAGCTTACAGGGTACCTATGGCTACACCTTC.

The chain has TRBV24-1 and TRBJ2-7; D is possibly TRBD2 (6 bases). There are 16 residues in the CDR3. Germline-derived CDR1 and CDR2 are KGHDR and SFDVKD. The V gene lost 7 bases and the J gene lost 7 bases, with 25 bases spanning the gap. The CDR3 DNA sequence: TGTGCCACCAGAGTAAAGTCCGGGACTCCTTCATTTGAGCAGTACTTC. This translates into CATRVKSGTPSFEQYF.

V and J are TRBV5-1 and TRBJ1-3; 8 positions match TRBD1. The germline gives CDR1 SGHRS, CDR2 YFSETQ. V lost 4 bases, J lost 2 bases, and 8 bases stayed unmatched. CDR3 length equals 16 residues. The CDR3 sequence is CASSPSPTGAGNTIYF. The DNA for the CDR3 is TGCGCCAGCAGCCCCTCCCCGACAGGGGCTGGAAACACCATATATTTT.

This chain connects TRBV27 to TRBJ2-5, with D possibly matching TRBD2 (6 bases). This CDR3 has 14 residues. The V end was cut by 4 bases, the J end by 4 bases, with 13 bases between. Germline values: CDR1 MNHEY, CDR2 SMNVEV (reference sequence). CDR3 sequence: CASSSPSGGETQYF. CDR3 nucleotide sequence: TGTGCCAGCAGTTCACCGTCCGGGGGAGAGACCCAGTACTTC.

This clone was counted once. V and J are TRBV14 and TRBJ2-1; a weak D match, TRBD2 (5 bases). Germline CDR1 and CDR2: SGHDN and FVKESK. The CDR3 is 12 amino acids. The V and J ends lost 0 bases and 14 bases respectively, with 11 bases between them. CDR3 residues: CASSQEWEPKFF. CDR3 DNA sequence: TGTGCCAGCAGCCAAGAATGGGAGCCTAAGTTCTTC.

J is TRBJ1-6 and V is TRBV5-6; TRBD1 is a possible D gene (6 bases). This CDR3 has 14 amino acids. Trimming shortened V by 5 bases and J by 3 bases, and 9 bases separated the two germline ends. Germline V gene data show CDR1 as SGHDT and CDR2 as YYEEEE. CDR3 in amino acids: CASRPQGYNSPLHF. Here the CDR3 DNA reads TGTGCCAGCAGGCCACAGGGCTATAATTCACCCCTCCACTTT.

The CDR3 sequence: CASSPQDRFNGYTF. The CDR3, as DNA: TGTGCCAGCTCACCACAGGACAGATTCAATGGCTACACCTTC. This chain connects TRBV18 to TRBJ1-2, with D possibly TRBD1 on 6 matching bases. The germline V gene has CDR1 KGHSH and CDR2 LQKENI. Trimming removed 1 base from V and 6 bases from J, with 12 bases in between. The CDR3 totals 14 residues.

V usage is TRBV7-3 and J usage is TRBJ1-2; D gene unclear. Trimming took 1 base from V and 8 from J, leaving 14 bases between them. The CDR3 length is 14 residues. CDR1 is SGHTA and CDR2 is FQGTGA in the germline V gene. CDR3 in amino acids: CASSLRAGIQGYTF. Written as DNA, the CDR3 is TGTGCCAGCAGCTTAAGGGCAGGCATTCAGGGCTACACCTTC.

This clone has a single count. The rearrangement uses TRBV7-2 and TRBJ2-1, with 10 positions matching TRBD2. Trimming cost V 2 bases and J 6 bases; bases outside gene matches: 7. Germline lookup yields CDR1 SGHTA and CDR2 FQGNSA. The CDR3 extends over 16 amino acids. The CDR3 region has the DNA TGTGCCAGCAGCTTAAATCTAGCGGGAGCCGGCAATGAGCAGTTCTTC. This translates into CASSLNLAGAGNEQFF.

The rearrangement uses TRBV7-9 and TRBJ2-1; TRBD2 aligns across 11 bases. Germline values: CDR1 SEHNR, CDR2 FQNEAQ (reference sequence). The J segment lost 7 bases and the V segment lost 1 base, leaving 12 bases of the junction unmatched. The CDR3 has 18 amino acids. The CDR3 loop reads CASSLERGASGRWNEQFF. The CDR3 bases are TGTGCCAGCAGCTTAGAAAGAGGGGCTAGCGGGAGGTGGAATGAGCAGTTCTTC.

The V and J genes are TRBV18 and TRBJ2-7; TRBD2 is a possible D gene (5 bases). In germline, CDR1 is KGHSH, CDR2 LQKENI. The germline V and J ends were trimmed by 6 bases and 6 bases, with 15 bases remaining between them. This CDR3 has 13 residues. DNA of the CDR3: TGTGCCAGCTCTCCCGACCGGGAAGGCGAGCAGTACTTC. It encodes CASSPDREGEQYF.

The DNA for the CDR3 is TGCAGCGTTGGGGGGACACCCGTCTCCTACGAGCAGTACTTC. Translated, it gives CSVGGTPVSYEQYF. The V gene is TRBV29-1, the J gene TRBJ2-7; TRBD1 is a possible D gene (6 bases). CDR3 size: 14 residues. V lost 4 bases and J 0 bases, leaving 13 bases between the germline ends. Germline lookup yields CDR1 SQVTM and CDR2 ANQGSEA.

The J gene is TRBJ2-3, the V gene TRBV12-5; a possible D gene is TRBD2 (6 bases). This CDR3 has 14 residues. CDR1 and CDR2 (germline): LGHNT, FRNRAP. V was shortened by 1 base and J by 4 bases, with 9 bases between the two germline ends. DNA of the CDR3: TGTGCTAGTGGTTTGGGCGGGGCCCCAGATACGCAGTATTTT. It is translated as CASGLGGAPDTQYF.

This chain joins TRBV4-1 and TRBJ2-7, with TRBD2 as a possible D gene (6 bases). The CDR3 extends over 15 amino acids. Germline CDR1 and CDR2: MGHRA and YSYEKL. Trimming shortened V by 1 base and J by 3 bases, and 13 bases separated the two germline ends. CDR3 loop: CASSQGGGNIYEQYF. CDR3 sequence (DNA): TGCGCCAGCAGCCAAGGTGGCGGGAATATCTACGAGCAGTACTTC.

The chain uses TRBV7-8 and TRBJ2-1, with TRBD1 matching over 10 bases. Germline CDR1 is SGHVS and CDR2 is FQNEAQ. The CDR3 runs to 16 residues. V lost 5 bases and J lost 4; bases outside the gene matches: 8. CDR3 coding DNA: TGTGCCAGCAGCCAAACCGGGACAGGGGTTTACAATGAGCAGTTCTTC. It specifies CASSQTGTGVYNEQFF.

The CDR3 sequence: CASSPSSQNEQYF. CDR3 coding DNA: TGTGCCAGCTCACCTTCGAGCCAAAACGAGCAGTACTTC. The chain couples TRBV18 to TRBJ2-7; D gene ambiguous. Trimming removed 3 bases from V and 5 bases from J, with 11 bases in between. This CDR3 is built from 13 residues. Germline V gene data show CDR1 as KGHSH and CDR2 as LQKENI.

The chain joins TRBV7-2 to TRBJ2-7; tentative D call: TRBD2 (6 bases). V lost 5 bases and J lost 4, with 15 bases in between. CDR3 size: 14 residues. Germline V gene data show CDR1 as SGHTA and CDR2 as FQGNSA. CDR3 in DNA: TGTGCCAGCAGCCAAATGGGGGGAAGGTACGAGCAGTACTTC. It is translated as CASSQMGGRYEQYF.

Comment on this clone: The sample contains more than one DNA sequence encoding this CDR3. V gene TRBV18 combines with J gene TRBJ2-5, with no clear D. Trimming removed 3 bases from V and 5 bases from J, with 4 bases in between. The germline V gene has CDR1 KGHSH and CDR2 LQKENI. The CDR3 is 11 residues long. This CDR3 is CASSPRETQYF. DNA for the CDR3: TGTGCCAGCTCACCCCGGGAGACCCAGTACTTC.

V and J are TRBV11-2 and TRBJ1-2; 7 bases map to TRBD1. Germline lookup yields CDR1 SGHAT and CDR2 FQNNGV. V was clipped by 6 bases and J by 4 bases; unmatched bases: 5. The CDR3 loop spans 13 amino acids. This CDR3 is CASSLGDSYGYTF. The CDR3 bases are TGTGCCAGCAGTCTAGGGGACAGCTATGGCTACACCTTC.

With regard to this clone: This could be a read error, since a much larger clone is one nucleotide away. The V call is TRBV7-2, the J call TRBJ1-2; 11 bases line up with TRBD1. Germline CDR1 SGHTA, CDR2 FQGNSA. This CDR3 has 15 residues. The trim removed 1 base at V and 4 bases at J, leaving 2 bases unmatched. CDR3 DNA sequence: TGTGCCAGCAGCTTAGGGGGGACAGGGGGCTATGGCTACACCTTC. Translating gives CASSLGGTGGYGYTF.

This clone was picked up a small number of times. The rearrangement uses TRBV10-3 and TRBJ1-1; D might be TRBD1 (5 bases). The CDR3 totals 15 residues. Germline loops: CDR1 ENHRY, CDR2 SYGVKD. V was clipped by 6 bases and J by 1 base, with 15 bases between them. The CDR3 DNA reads TGTGCCATCAGCCCGGAACAGGCCTCGAACACTGAAGCTTTCTTT. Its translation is CAISPEQASNTEAFF.

In DNA, the CDR3 is TGTGCCAGCAGCGGCAGGGCCCGACAAGAGACCCAGTACTTC. This sequence encodes CASSGRARQETQYF. The V gene is TRBV6-5, the J gene TRBJ2-5; possible D gene TRBD1, 5 bases. The CDR3 is 14 residues long. CDR1 and CDR2 (germline): MNHEY, SVGAGI. Deletions cut 6 bases from V and 2 bases from J, with 13 bases between.

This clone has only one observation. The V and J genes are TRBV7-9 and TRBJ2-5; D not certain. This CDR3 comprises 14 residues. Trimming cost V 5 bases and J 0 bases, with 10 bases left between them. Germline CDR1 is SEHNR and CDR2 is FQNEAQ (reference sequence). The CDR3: CASSHTSYQETQYF. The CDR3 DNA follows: TGTGCCAGCAGCCATACATCGTACCAAGAGACCCAGTACTTC.

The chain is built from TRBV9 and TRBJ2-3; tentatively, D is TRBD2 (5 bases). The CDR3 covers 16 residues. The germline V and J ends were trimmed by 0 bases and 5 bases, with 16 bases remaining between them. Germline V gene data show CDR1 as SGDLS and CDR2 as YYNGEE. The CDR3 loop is CASSVAIGLALDTQYF. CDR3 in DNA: TGTGCCAGCAGCGTAGCAATAGGCCTAGCTTTAGATACGCAGTATTTT.